The rows below give T cell receptor beta chains drawn from one sample of a study of glioma-infiltrating T cells. TCRdb independently ran MiXCR on the multiplex PCR reads; one entry per CDR3 protein. This table has about 380,000 distinct CDR3 sequences, roughly two fifths appearing once. Sample: glioma tissue, nonneoplastic brain tissue, or PBMCs (not recorded which). Source of these receptors: a human donor with low-grade glioma or glioblastoma, undergoing nonglioma brain surgery, or in good health (not recorded which). CDR3s include the opening cysteine and the closing phenylalanine or tryptophan. The order of the fields is J gene, clone size, D gene, V gene, CDR3 protein, CDR3 DNA. D genes are given only for firm matches. Expanded clones get a size class; other rows say once, few or many, or leave the size out.

J gene: TRBJ2-3; clone size: -; D gene: -; V gene: TRBV29-1; CDR3 protein: CSVAPRASTDTQYF; CDR3 DNA: TGCAGCGTTGCCCCTAGGGCTAGCACAGATACGCAGTATTTT
J gene: TRBJ2-2; clone size: -; D gene: -; V gene: TRBV4-1; CDR3 protein: CASSRARLGTGELFF; CDR3 DNA: TGCGCCAGCAGCCGAGCCCGACTAGGTACCGGGGAGCTGTTTTTT
J gene: TRBJ2-2; clone size: few; D gene: -; V gene: TRBV7-9; CDR3 protein: CASSGPRTGELFF; CDR3 DNA: TGTGCCAGCTCGGGGCCTCGCACCGGGGAGCTGTTTTTT
J gene: TRBJ2-1; clone size: many; D gene: TRBD2; V gene: TRBV6-2/TRBV6-3; CDR3 protein: CASSYLAGHYNEQFF; CDR3 DNA: TGTGCCAGCAGTTACCTAGCGGGTCACTACAATGAGCAGTTCTTC
J gene: TRBJ2-7; clone size: few; D gene: TRBD1; V gene: TRBV7-9; CDR3 protein: CASSFTQGAYEQYF; CDR3 DNA: TGTGCCAGCAGCTTTACGCAGGGGGCCTACGAGCAGTACTTC
J gene: TRBJ2-3; clone size: few; D gene: TRBD2; V gene: TRBV3-1; CDR3 protein: CASSPSGLETDTQYF; CDR3 DNA: TGTGCCAGCAGCCCATCGGGACTAGAAACAGATACGCAGTATTTT
J gene: TRBJ2-1; clone size: -; D gene: TRBD2; V gene: TRBV20-1; CDR3 protein: CSARGPSGRFLNEQFF; CDR3 DNA: TGCAGTGCTAGAGGACCTAGCGGGAGGTTCCTCAATGAGCAGTTCTTC
J gene: TRBJ2-7; clone size: -; D gene: -; V gene: TRBV7-6; CDR3 protein: CASSEPDQRYEQYF; CDR3 DNA: TGTGCCAGCAGCGAGCCCGACCAACGCTATGAGCAGTACTTC
J gene: TRBJ1-1; clone size: -; D gene: -; V gene: TRBV20-1; CDR3 protein: CSAKDLDRNTEAFF; CDR3 DNA: TGCAGTGCCAAAGATTTGGACAGAAACACTGAAGCTTTCTTT
J gene: TRBJ2-7; clone size: once; D gene: TRBD2; V gene: TRBV28; CDR3 protein: CASSYPGSGTVGQYF; CDR3 DNA: TGTGCCAGCAGTTACCCTGGCAGCGGGACGGTCGGGCAGTACTTC
J gene: TRBJ1-1; clone size: -; D gene: -; V gene: TRBV18; CDR3 protein: CARSPRGNPEAFF; CDR3 DNA: TGTGCCAGGTCACCAAGGGGAAACCCTGAAGCTTTCTTT
J gene: TRBJ1-1; clone size: -; D gene: TRBD1; V gene: TRBV7-2; CDR3 protein: CASSPVPGQGRGTEAFF; CDR3 DNA: TGTGCCAGCAGCCCGGTCCCGGGACAGGGGCGAGGGACTGAAGCTTTCTTT
J gene: TRBJ2-2; clone size: few; D gene: -; V gene: TRBV5-4; CDR3 protein: CASSSGLNTGELFF; CDR3 DNA: TGTGCCAGCAGCAGCGGACTAAACACCGGGGAGCTGTTTTTT
J gene: TRBJ2-5; clone size: many; D gene: -; V gene: TRBV27; CDR3 protein: CASSFTQGQETQYF; CDR3 DNA: TGTGCCAGCAGTTTTACTCAGGGGCAAGAGACCCAGTACTTC
J gene: TRBJ2-7; clone size: many; D gene: TRBD1; V gene: TRBV28; CDR3 protein: CASSKGQGSYEQYF; CDR3 DNA: TGTGCCAGCAGCAAGGGACAGGGATCCTACGAGCAGTACTTC